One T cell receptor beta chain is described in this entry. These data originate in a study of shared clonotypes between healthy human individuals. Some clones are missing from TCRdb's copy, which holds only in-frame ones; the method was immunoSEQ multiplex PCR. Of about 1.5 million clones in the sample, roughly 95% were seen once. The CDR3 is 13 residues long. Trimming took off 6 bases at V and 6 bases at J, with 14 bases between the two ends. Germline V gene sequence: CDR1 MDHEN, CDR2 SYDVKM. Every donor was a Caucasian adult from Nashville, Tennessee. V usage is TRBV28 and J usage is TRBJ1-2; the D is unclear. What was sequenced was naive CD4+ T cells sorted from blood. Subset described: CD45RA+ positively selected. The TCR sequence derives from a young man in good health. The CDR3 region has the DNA TGTGCCAGCAGGCCCACGTGGGGAGATGGCTACACCTTC. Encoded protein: CASRPTWGDGYTF.